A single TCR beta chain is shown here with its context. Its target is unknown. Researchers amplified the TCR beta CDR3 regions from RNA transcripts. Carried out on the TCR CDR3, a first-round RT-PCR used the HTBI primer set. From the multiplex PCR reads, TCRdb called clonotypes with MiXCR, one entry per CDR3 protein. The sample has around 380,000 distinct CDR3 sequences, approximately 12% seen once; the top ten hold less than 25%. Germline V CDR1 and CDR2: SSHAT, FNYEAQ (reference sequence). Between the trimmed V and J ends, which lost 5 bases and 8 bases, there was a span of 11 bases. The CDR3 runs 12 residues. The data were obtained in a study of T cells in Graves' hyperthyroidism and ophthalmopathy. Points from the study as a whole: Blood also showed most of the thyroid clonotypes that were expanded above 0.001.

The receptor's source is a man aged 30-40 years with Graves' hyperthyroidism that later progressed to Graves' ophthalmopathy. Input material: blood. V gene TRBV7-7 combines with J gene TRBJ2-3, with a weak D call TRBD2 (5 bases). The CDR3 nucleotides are TGTGCCAGCAGCGACGTTCGGGGTACGCAGTATTTT. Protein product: CASSDVRGTQYF.